Described below is a single T cell receptor (beta chain) sequence and its context. V was cut by 0 bases and J by 8 bases, with 13 bases left in between. The CDR3 has 14 amino acids. Germline values: CDR1 MNHNY, CDR2 SVGAGI (reference sequence). This sample stems from a study of OX40 agonist ivuxolimab in advanced cancers. Assay: immunoSEQ multiplex PCR; the TCRdb copy retains only in-frame clones and omits some. The profile shows some 50,000 clones, approximately 87% of them singletons. The source of this sequence is an adult with an advanced solid tumor such as melanoma, head and neck, liver or kidney cancer. This sequence joins TRBV6-6 and TRBJ1-2, with D unclear. Specimen: CD4+ or CD8+ T cells sorted from blood, collected in a trial of the OX40 agonist ivuxolimab. In DNA form, the CDR3 reads TGTGCCAGCAGTTACTCAGGAAGCAGCTACGGCTACACCTTC. Its protein is CASSYSGSSYGYTF.